Listed below are T cell receptor beta chains from one sample, sequenced in a study of response to subunit inactivated influenza vaccine. A single record per CDR3 protein comes from TCRdb applying MiXCR to the RT-PCR reads. The data contain hundreds of thousands of distinct CDR3 sequences, about 15% of them seen just once; the ten biggest clones take up approximately 7.6%. This specimen was PBMCs from blood, taken 14 to 15 days before vaccination. These receptors were obtained from a man aged 45-60 years who received an inactivated influenza vaccine. CDR3s include the opening cysteine and the closing phenylalanine or tryptophan. The D gene is left open where the match is weak. Only some rows state a clone size, as once, few, many or a class for expanded clones.

v_call: TRBV7-2
j_call: TRBJ2-7
d_call: -
clone_size: many
cdr3_nt: TGTGCCAGCAGCCTTACTTCAATCGGAGAGCAGTACTTC
cdr3_aa: CASSLTSIGEQYF

v_call: TRBV27
j_call: TRBJ2-6
d_call: -
clone_size: -
cdr3_nt: TGTGCCAGCAGTTTAGGGCTCAGGGTAAACTCTGGGGCCAACGTCCTGACTTTC
cdr3_aa: CASSLGLRVNSGANVLTF

v_call: TRBV27
j_call: TRBJ1-2
d_call: -
clone_size: many
cdr3_nt: TGTGCCAGCTGGCCCCTTAATGGTCACTATGGCTACACCTTC
cdr3_aa: CASWPLNGHYGYTF

v_call: TRBV24-1
j_call: TRBJ2-5
d_call: -
clone_size: few
cdr3_nt: TGTGCCACCAGTGATGGGACGCCGGAGGAGACCCAGTACTTC
cdr3_aa: CATSDGTPEETQYF

v_call: TRBV20-1
j_call: TRBJ2-7
d_call: -
clone_size: -
cdr3_nt: TGCAGTGCTAGGTCACCTCGGGACGTATCCTACGAGCAGTACTTC
cdr3_aa: CSARSPRDVSYEQYF

v_call: TRBV14
j_call: TRBJ2-1
d_call: TRBD2
clone_size: few
cdr3_nt: TGTGCCAGCAGCCAACTTAGTAGCGGGGGACCGTACAATGAGCAGTTCTTC
cdr3_aa: CASSQLSSGGPYNEQFF

v_call: TRBV12-3/TRBV12-4
j_call: TRBJ1-6
d_call: -
clone_size: -
cdr3_nt: TGTGCCAGCAGCAGAAAGGACTATGGTTCACCCCTCCACTTT
cdr3_aa: CASSRKDYGSPLHF

v_call: TRBV29-1
j_call: TRBJ2-1
d_call: -
clone_size: few
cdr3_nt: TGCAGCGTTGACGCTTACAATGAGCAGTTCTTC
cdr3_aa: CSVDAYNEQFF

v_call: TRBV28
j_call: TRBJ1-6
d_call: TRBD1
clone_size: few
cdr3_nt: TGTGCCAGCAGTTCCCCCGGGACAGGGGGTCCACCCCTCCACTTT
cdr3_aa: CASSSPGTGGPPLHF

v_call: TRBV7-9
j_call: TRBJ1-6
d_call: TRBD1
clone_size: many
cdr3_nt: TGTGCCAGCAGTCCAGGGACAGACCTATGGAATTCACCCCTCCACTTT
cdr3_aa: CASSPGTDLWNSPLHF

v_call: TRBV20-1
j_call: TRBJ2-4
d_call: TRBD1
clone_size: -
cdr3_nt: TGCAGTGCTAGGACAGGGGGATTTAAAAACATTCAGTACTTC
cdr3_aa: CSARTGGFKNIQYF

v_call: TRBV12-3/TRBV12-4
j_call: TRBJ2-5
d_call: -
clone_size: few
cdr3_nt: TGTGCCAGCAGTTTTCCGGGGGAAGAGACCCAGTACTTC
cdr3_aa: CASSFPGEETQYF

v_call: TRBV6-1
j_call: TRBJ2-2
d_call: -
clone_size: many
cdr3_nt: TGTGCCAGCAGAGATTCCCCCGGGGCCGGGGAGCTGTTTTTT
cdr3_aa: CASRDSPGAGELFF

v_call: TRBV4-2
j_call: TRBJ2-7
d_call: -
clone_size: -
cdr3_nt: TGTGCCAGCAGCCAAGTTGGGATTTACGGGAACAACTACGAGCAGTACTTC
cdr3_aa: CASSQVGIYGNNYEQYF

v_call: TRBV20-1
j_call: TRBJ2-7
d_call: TRBD1
clone_size: few
cdr3_nt: TGCAGTGCTCTGGACAGGCTGCTTTACGAGCAGTACTTC
cdr3_aa: CSALDRLLYEQYF

v_call: TRBV12-3/TRBV12-4
j_call: TRBJ1-2
d_call: -
clone_size: few
cdr3_nt: TGTGCCAGCACCTGGGGGACAAGGGGTGGCTACACCTTC
cdr3_aa: CASTWGTRGGYTF

v_call: TRBV29-1
j_call: TRBJ2-7
d_call: TRBD2
clone_size: few
cdr3_nt: TGCAGCGTTGCCCCGGGACTAGCGGGAGTGGGGGTGTCTTACGAGCAGTACTTC
cdr3_aa: CSVAPGLAGVGVSYEQYF

v_call: TRBV5-1
j_call: TRBJ2-4
d_call: -
clone_size: -
cdr3_nt: TGCGCCAGCAGCTCAGCGGAAGCCAAAAACATTCAGTACTTC
cdr3_aa: CASSSAEAKNIQYF

v_call: TRBV15
j_call: TRBJ1-4
d_call: -
clone_size: many
cdr3_nt: TGTGCCACCAGCTTTCGGGGTGAAAAACTGTTTTTT
cdr3_aa: CATSFRGEKLFF

v_call: TRBV20-1
j_call: TRBJ2-3
d_call: TRBD2
clone_size: few
cdr3_nt: TGCAGTGCCATCGATAGCGGGGGCACAGATACGCAGTATTTT
cdr3_aa: CSAIDSGGTDTQYF

v_call: TRBV27
j_call: TRBJ1-1
d_call: -
clone_size: -
cdr3_nt: TGTGCCAGCAAAAGCGGGGCGATGAACACTGAAGCTTTCTTT
cdr3_aa: CASKSGAMNTEAFF

v_call: TRBV11-2
j_call: TRBJ2-2
d_call: -
clone_size: few
cdr3_nt: TGTGCCAGCAGCTTAGGGCCAAGGGCGCTGTTTTTT
cdr3_aa: CASSLGPRALFF

v_call: TRBV6-1
j_call: TRBJ2-3
d_call: -
clone_size: -
cdr3_nt: TGTGCCAGCGGGTCTAGCGCGACCACAGATACGCAGTATTTT
cdr3_aa: CASGSSATTDTQYF

v_call: TRBV7-9
j_call: TRBJ2-5
d_call: TRBD2
clone_size: few
cdr3_nt: TGTGCCAGCAGCGAAGGTAGCGGGAGGGCCGGGGAGACCCAGTACTTC
cdr3_aa: CASSEGSGRAGETQYF

v_call: TRBV6-5
j_call: TRBJ2-7
d_call: -
clone_size: few
cdr3_nt: TGTGCCAGCAGTTACGGGGGGAATTCTCGCGAGCAGTACTTC
cdr3_aa: CASSYGGNSREQYF

v_call: TRBV10-3
j_call: TRBJ1-6
d_call: -
clone_size: -
cdr3_nt: TGTGCCATCAGTGAAATACAAAATTCACCCCTCCACTTT
cdr3_aa: CAISEIQNSPLHF

v_call: TRBV7-9
j_call: TRBJ1-6
d_call: -
clone_size: few
cdr3_nt: TGTGCCAGCAGTTCGAACAGGGAAAATTCACCCCTCCACTTT
cdr3_aa: CASSSNRENSPLHF

v_call: TRBV7-2
j_call: TRBJ2-1
d_call: -
clone_size: -
cdr3_nt: TGTGCCAGCAGCTTACGGGGGGCCAACAATGAGCAGTTCTTC
cdr3_aa: CASSLRGANNEQFF

v_call: TRBV20-1
j_call: TRBJ2-7
d_call: -
clone_size: -
cdr3_nt: TGCGGTGCCAGCAATCCGGGACAATCAAACGAGCAGTACTTC
cdr3_aa: CGASNPGQSNEQYF

v_call: TRBV6-1
j_call: TRBJ1-1
d_call: -
clone_size: many
cdr3_nt: TGTGCCAGCAGGTCACCCCATGGTGGGGGGAGGACTGAAGCTTTCTTT
cdr3_aa: CASRSPHGGGRTEAFF

v_call: TRBV12-3/TRBV12-4
j_call: TRBJ2-7
d_call: -
clone_size: few
cdr3_nt: TGTGCCAGCAGTTTAGATCCGCTCGAGCAGTACTTC
cdr3_aa: CASSLDPLEQYF

v_call: TRBV6-1
j_call: TRBJ2-3
d_call: TRBD2
clone_size: -
cdr3_nt: TGTGCCAGCAGCCGAGCGGGGGCCCTCACAGATACGCAGTATTTT
cdr3_aa: CASSRAGALTDTQYF

v_call: TRBV18
j_call: TRBJ1-1
d_call: -
clone_size: -
cdr3_nt: TGTGCCAGCTCGCCGGGACTGAGACTTGCGAACACTGAAGCTTTCTTT
cdr3_aa: CASSPGLRLANTEAFF

v_call: TRBV4-2
j_call: TRBJ2-7
d_call: TRBD2
clone_size: many
cdr3_nt: TGTGCCAGCAGCCAAGAACTAGGAGCGGGAGACTACGAGCAGTACTTC
cdr3_aa: CASSQELGAGDYEQYF

v_call: TRBV5-1
j_call: TRBJ2-1
d_call: -
clone_size: many
cdr3_nt: TGCGCCAGCAGCTTGTCGGCTAGCAACTCCTACAATGAGCAGTTCTTC
cdr3_aa: CASSLSASNSYNEQFF

v_call: TRBV15
j_call: TRBJ2-7
d_call: TRBD1
clone_size: -
cdr3_nt: TGTGCCACCAGCAGGGACAGGTGGAGCTCCTACGAGCAGTACTTC
cdr3_aa: CATSRDRWSSYEQYF

v_call: TRBV5-6
j_call: TRBJ2-7
d_call: TRBD2
clone_size: -
cdr3_nt: TGTGCCAGCAGCTTGGTCCCAGCGGGGAGACCAGACGAGCAGTACTTC
cdr3_aa: CASSLVPAGRPDEQYF

v_call: TRBV29-1
j_call: TRBJ1-1
d_call: -
clone_size: many
cdr3_nt: TGCAGCGTTGACAGGGGCACCCGGCTAGAAGCTTTCTTT
cdr3_aa: CSVDRGTRLEAFF

v_call: TRBV5-1
j_call: TRBJ2-2
d_call: -
clone_size: -
cdr3_nt: TGCGCCAGCAGGGACCTGGGGGGAAACACCGGGGAGCTGTTTTTT
cdr3_aa: CASRDLGGNTGELFF

v_call: TRBV9
j_call: TRBJ2-2
d_call: -
clone_size: -
cdr3_nt: TGTGCCAGCAGCGTCCCCCCAGGGGGGATCGGGGAGCTGTTTTTT
cdr3_aa: CASSVPPGGIGELFF

v_call: TRBV18
j_call: TRBJ2-3
d_call: -
clone_size: -
cdr3_nt: TGTGCCAGCTCACCACTGAGAGGACCTGACACAGATACGCAGTATTTT
cdr3_aa: CASSPLRGPDTDTQYF

v_call: TRBV4-2
j_call: TRBJ1-3
d_call: -
clone_size: few
cdr3_nt: TGTGCCAGCAGCCAAGGAGCTCACTCTGGAAACACCATATATTTT
cdr3_aa: CASSQGAHSGNTIYF

v_call: TRBV11-2
j_call: TRBJ2-1
d_call: -
clone_size: -
cdr3_nt: TGTGCCAGCACCGCTGTCACGGCCCCCTCGGGGCAGTTCTTC
cdr3_aa: CASTAVTAPSGQFF

v_call: TRBV16
j_call: TRBJ2-1
d_call: TRBD2
clone_size: few
cdr3_nt: TGTGCCAGCAGCCAAATATCTAGCGGGAGTAACGAGCAGTTCTTC
cdr3_aa: CASSQISSGSNEQFF

v_call: TRBV20-1
j_call: TRBJ2-3
d_call: -
clone_size: few
cdr3_nt: TGCAGTGCTAGAATAAATCCGCATACGCAGTATTTT
cdr3_aa: CSARINPHTQYF

v_call: TRBV13
j_call: TRBJ2-7
d_call: -
clone_size: -
cdr3_nt: TGTGCCAGCAGCTTCACAGGGGAGGCCTACGAGCAGTACTTC
cdr3_aa: CASSFTGEAYEQYF

v_call: TRBV6-2/TRBV6-3
j_call: TRBJ1-1
d_call: TRBD1
clone_size: -
cdr3_nt: TGTGCCACCGAGGCCCTAGACAGGGGTAGGGCTTTCTTT
cdr3_aa: CATEALDRGRAFF

v_call: TRBV29-1
j_call: TRBJ2-1
d_call: TRBD2
clone_size: few
cdr3_nt: TGCAGCGTTGGGACTAGCGAAAACAATGAGCAGTTCTTC
cdr3_aa: CSVGTSENNEQFF

v_call: TRBV28
j_call: TRBJ2-1
d_call: TRBD2
clone_size: few
cdr3_nt: TGTGCCAGCAGTTTATGGAGCTTCCAGGGAGGGGATGAGCAGTTCTTC
cdr3_aa: CASSLWSFQGGDEQFF

v_call: TRBV5-5
j_call: TRBJ1-2
d_call: -
clone_size: many
cdr3_nt: TGTGCCAGCAGCTTGGCCCCGGCAGCCTATGGCTACACCTTC
cdr3_aa: CASSLAPAAYGYTF